Below, 31 T cell receptor beta chains from the same sample are listed, as sequenced in a study of response to subunit inactivated influenza vaccine. Each CDR3 protein gets one entry after TCRdb re-called the RT-PCR reads with MiXCR. The sample yields 400,000 to 550,000 distinct CDR3 sequences, over 25% seen once. The input for sequencing was CD4+ T cells sorted from PBMCs, taken roughly 5 days after vaccination. The source of these receptors is a man over 45 who received an inactivated influenza vaccine.

This clonotype showed up just a few times. The V and J genes are TRBV20-1 and TRBJ1-2; 8 positions agree with TRBD1. Unmatched junction bases numbered 5, after V lost 0 bases and J lost 2 bases. From germline, CDR1 is DFQATT and CDR2 SNEGSKA (reference sequence). CDR3 length equals 15 residues. CDR3 DNA: TGCAGTGCTAGAGATCTCCAGGGGGCGAACTATGGCTACACCTTC. Protein sequence: CSARDLQGANYGYTF.

The rearrangement links TRBV20-1 to TRBJ2-5, with TRBD2 matching over 9 bases. The CDR3 spans 15 residues. With 2 bases clipped from V and 5 bases from J, the junction kept 9 bases outside the gene matches. Germline V CDR1 and CDR2: DFQATT, SNEGSKA (reference sequence). CDR3 amino acids: CSARMVAGAGETQYF. The CDR3 DNA sequence: TGCAGTGCTAGAATGGTAGCGGGAGCCGGGGAGACCCAGTACTTC.

This clonotype was found a few times. The chain links TRBV12-3 or TRBV12-4 to TRBJ1-3; D uncertain. V was shortened by 10 bases and J by 3 bases, with 16 bases between the two germline ends. This CDR3 is built from 14 residues. DNA of the CDR3: TGTGCCACCACCCCGTATGAAGGTGGAAACACCATATATTTT. Translating gives CATTPYEGGNTIYF.

V usage is TRBV7-2 and J usage is TRBJ2-5; no clear D. V shed 1 base and J shed 9 bases, with 6 bases lying between them. The CDR3 consists of 11 residues. The germline CDR1 and CDR2 sequences are SGHTA and FQGNSA. CDR3 amino acids: CASSLGMAQYF. In nucleotides, the CDR3 is TGTGCCAGCAGCTTAGGTATGGCCCAGTACTTC.

This clonotype was picked up a small number of times. V is TRBV3-1 and J is TRBJ2-2; D is perhaps TRBD2 (7 bases). Germline CDR1 reads LGHDT; CDR2 reads YNNKEL (reference sequence). The CDR3 is made up of 15 amino acids. V was pared by 0 bases and J by 7 bases, with 12 bases between. Here the CDR3 DNA reads TGTGCCAGCAGCCAAGAGGCGGGGGCGGTCGGGGAGCTGTTTTTT. Residues: CASSQEAGAVGELFF.

V is TRBV5-1 and J is TRBJ2-5; maybe TRBD2 (6 bases). Trimming removed 2 bases from V and 5 bases from J, with 10 bases in between. The germline gives CDR1 SGHRS, CDR2 YFSETQ. This CDR3 region has 13 residues. The CDR3 sequence: CASSFTSSETQYF. The CDR3 DNA reads as TGCGCCAGCAGCTTCACTAGCTCCGAGACCCAGTACTTC.

The chain joins TRBV12-3 or TRBV12-4 to TRBJ2-5; D remains ambiguous. Trimming left V 3 bases short and J 4 bases short, with 9 bases between. The CDR3 covers 13 residues. The CDR3, as DNA: TGTGCCAGCAGTTTGTCCCTAGGAGAGACCCAGTACTTC. Encoded protein: CASSLSLGETQYF.

This clonotype has a handful of counts. CDR3 bases: TGTGCCAGCAGTCGAAGGACTAGCGGGAGGACAAGCTCCTACGAGCAGTACTTC. The encoded protein is CASSRRTSGRTSSYEQYF. The genes are TRBV28 and TRBJ2-7, with 14 bases that match TRBD2. This CDR3 spans 18 amino acids. With 5 bases clipped from V and 0 bases from J, the junction kept 9 bases outside the gene matches. The germline gives CDR1 MDHEN, CDR2 SYDVKM.

V is TRBV20-1 and J is TRBJ2-3; unclear D gene. The CDR3 length is 15 residues. From germline, CDR1 is DFQATT and CDR2 SNEGSKA (reference sequence). The V and J ends lost 1 base and 0 bases respectively, with 11 bases between them. The CDR3 DNA is TGCAGTGCTAGAGGTGCACACCGAAGCACAGATACGCAGTATTTT. The encoded protein is CSARGAHRSTDTQYF.

A note on this clonotype: Since the CDR3 does not end with the conserved phenylalanine or tryptophan, this likely comes from a read error. This rearrangement joins TRBV4-1 to TRBJ2-3, with 12 bases fitting TRBD2. Germline V CDR1 and CDR2: MGHRA, YSYEKL. J was trimmed by 5 bases and V by 1 base; bases with no gene match: 10. This CDR3 has 18 amino acids. DNA of the CDR3: TGCGCCAGCAGCCAAGCGCCAACTAGCGGGGGGTGGGGAGATACGCAGTATCTT. Translating gives CASSQAPTSGGWGDTQYL.

The chain recombines TRBV30 with TRBJ2-3; 7 positions agree with TRBD1. This CDR3 has 15 amino acids. The germline CDR1 and CDR2 sequences are GTSNPN and SVGIG (reference sequence). With V trimmed by 0 bases and J by 1 base, 4 bases remained unmatched. The CDR3 reads CAWSVGGSCTDTQYF. CDR3 bases: TGTGCCTGGAGTGTAGGGGGCAGTTGCACAGATACGCAGTATTTT.

This clonotype was counted a few times. The V gene is TRBV7-3, the J gene TRBJ2-2; 7 bases agree with TRBD2. Trimming at V came to 6 bases and at J to 2 bases, leaving 3 bases not matched to a gene. CDR1 SGHTA and CDR2 FQGTGA come from the germline V gene. There are 14 residues in the CDR3. CDR3 nucleotide sequence: TGTGCCAGCAGTCAAGCGGGAAACACCGGGGAGCTGTTTTTT. Encoded protein: CASSQAGNTGELFF.

Concerning this clonotype: One end of the junction varies from germline; a read error may be responsible. This chain's CDR3 is CASGLRGTQETQYF. The CDR3 region has the DNA TGTGCCAGCGGCTTACGGGGGACTCAAGAGACCCAGTACTTC. The chain couples TRBV5-6 to TRBJ2-5; a possible D gene is TRBD2 (6 bases). The germline V gene encodes CDR1 SGHDT and CDR2 YYEEEE. This CDR3 contains 14 residues.

This clonotype was observed a few times. The chain employs TRBV12-3 or TRBV12-4 and TRBJ2-1, with D unclear. The germline V and J ends were trimmed by 3 bases and 2 bases, with 17 bases remaining between them. The CDR3 covers 17 residues. The CDR3 DNA sequence: TGTGCCAGCAGTTTGGCTCGCGGATCACTGGCCTACAATGAGCAGTTCTTC. It is translated as CASSLARGSLAYNEQFF.

This rearrangement joins TRBV5-1 to TRBJ2-7; D not resolved. Trimming stripped 0 bases from V and 1 base from J, with 8 bases between. This CDR3 region has 14 residues. The germline V gene has CDR1 SGHRS and CDR2 YFSETQ. CDR3 residues: CASSLAMGSYEQYF. In DNA form, the CDR3 reads TGCGCCAGCAGCTTGGCCATGGGGTCCTACGAGCAGTACTTC.

In this sample, this clonotype turned up a few times. The V call is TRBV6-1, the J call TRBJ2-3, with TRBD2 identical over 8 bases. This CDR3 has 15 residues. V gave up 5 bases and J gave up 0 bases; unmatched junction bases: 4. Germline CDR1 and CDR2: MNHNS and SASEGT. This CDR3 is CASSPASGSTDTQYF. CDR3 in DNA: TGTGCCAGCAGTCCCGCTAGCGGGAGCACAGATACGCAGTATTTT.

This clonotype has a handful of counts. This chain links TRBV12-3 or TRBV12-4 with TRBJ2-7; 7 bases align to TRBD1. Germline trimming cut 5 bases from V and 0 bases from J; bases unmatched to any gene: 13. The CDR3 runs 17 residues. CDR3 loop: CASSLGGTEQASYEQYF. The CDR3 DNA is TGTGCCAGCAGTCTAGGTGGGACAGAACAGGCCTCCTACGAGCAGTACTTC.

The CDR3 coding sequence is TGCAGTGCTAGCATTTTTAGCGGGAGGTTCCACAATGAGCAGTTCTTC. Its protein is CSASIFSGRFHNEQFF. V and J are TRBV20-1 and TRBJ2-1, with 10 bases that match TRBD2. After removal of 3 bases from V and 5 bases from J, the junction contained 10 bases not matched to a gene. CDR1 and CDR2 (germline): DFQATT, SNEGSKA (reference sequence). This CDR3 region has 16 residues.

The gene calls are TRBV2 and TRBJ2-3, with 8 bases aligning to TRBD2. The CDR3 contains 15 residues. After removal of 4 bases from V and 6 bases from J, the junction contained 9 bases not matched to a gene. CDR1 and CDR2 (germline): SNHLY, FYNNEI. The CDR3 DNA reads as TGTGCCAGCAGTGGGTCGGGGGGGCGGAGCGATACGCAGTATTTT. As protein: CASSGSGGRSDTQYF. Drawing the rest from reference TRBV2 and TRBJ2-3, the complete variable domain is EPEVTQTPSHQVTQMGQEVILRCVPISNHLYFYWYRQILGQKVEFLVSFYNNEISEKSEIFDDQFSVERPDGSNFTLKIRSTKLEDSAMYFCASSGSGGRSDTQYFGPGTRLTVL.

The chain links TRBV20-1 to TRBJ2-2; the D gene is possibly TRBD1 (6 bases). Germline V gene data show CDR1 as DFQATT and CDR2 as SNEGSKA (reference sequence). Trimming took off 6 bases at V and 4 bases at J, with 21 bases between the two ends. The CDR3 length is 16 residues. The CDR3, as DNA: TGCAGTGCCCAACCGACAGGCCGTAGAATCACCGGGGAGCTGTTTTTT. Its protein is CSAQPTGRRITGELFF.

The sample holds a few counts of this clonotype. The chain couples TRBV6-1 to TRBJ2-7; 9 bases align to TRBD1. This CDR3 region has 15 residues. Germline V gene sequence: CDR1 MNHNS, CDR2 SASEGT. The ends lost 6 bases at V and 0 bases at J; junction bases unmatched: 6. In nucleotides, the CDR3 is TGTGCCAGCAGGGAGGGACAGGGAAGCTCCTACGAGCAGTACTTC. Protein product: CASREGQGSSYEQYF.

This clonotype was observed a handful of times. DNA of the CDR3: TGTGCCAGCAGCACAGGACTAACCCAAGAGACCCAGTACTTC. Translation gives CASSTGLTQETQYF. This chain uses TRBV7-6 with TRBJ2-5, with D possibly matching TRBD2 (6 bases). V gave up 5 bases and J gave up 1 base, with 11 bases separating them. The CDR3 extends over 14 amino acids. Germline lookup yields CDR1 SGHVS and CDR2 FNYEAQ. Using reference TRBV7-6 and TRBJ2-5 for the parts outside the CDR3, the full variable domain is GAGVSQSPRYKVTKRGQDVALRCDPISGHVSLYWYRQALGQGPEFLTYFNYEAQQDKSGLPNDRFSAERPEGSISTLTIQRTEQRDSAMYRCASSTGLTQETQYFGPGTRLLVL.

This clonotype was counted between two and nine times. This chain joins TRBV6-5 and TRBJ1-1; perhaps TRBD1 as D (6 bases). V lost 7 bases and J lost 11, with 14 bases in between. The germline V gene has CDR1 MNHEY and CDR2 SVGAGI. The length of the CDR3 is 11 residues. The DNA of the CDR3 is TGTGCCAGCACCCGAGGGGGGGAGGCTTTCTTT. The encoded protein is CASTRGGEAFF.

This clonotype was found many times. The genes are TRBV20-1 and TRBJ2-3; TRBD2 matches 13 bases. The germline V gene has CDR1 DFQATT and CDR2 SNEGSKA (reference sequence). The J segment lost 4 bases and the V segment lost 3 bases, leaving 7 bases of the junction unmatched. The CDR3 extends over 16 amino acids. CDR3 in DNA: TGCAGTGCTAGCGGACTAGCGGGAGTGGGCCCAGATACGCAGTATTTT. It codes for CSASGLAGVGPDTQYF.

This clonotype was counted between two and nine times. The J gene is TRBJ1-3, the V gene TRBV12-3 or TRBV12-4; no clear D. The CDR3 sequence is 15 residues long. The germline V and J ends were trimmed by 5 bases and 0 bases, with 11 bases remaining between them. CDR3 nucleotide sequence: TGTGCCAGCAGTCGTAGGCTGAGCTCTGGAAACACCATATATTTT. This sequence encodes CASSRRLSSGNTIYF.

This clonotype appeared a few times. The V and J genes are TRBV5-1 and TRBJ2-2, with D perhaps matching TRBD1 (5 bases). The germline V and J ends were trimmed by 0 bases and 7 bases, with 7 bases remaining between them. CDR3 length: 13 residues. Germline V gene data show CDR1 as SGHRS and CDR2 as YFSETQ. This chain's CDR3 is CASSLEGIGELFF. DNA for the CDR3: TGCGCCAGCAGCTTGGAGGGGATCGGGGAGCTGTTTTTT.

The gene calls are TRBV12-3 or TRBV12-4 and TRBJ2-7, with TRBD1 matching over 9 bases. This CDR3 is 12 amino acids long. V lost 6 bases to trimming and J lost 10 bases; unmatched junction nucleotides: 7. CDR3: CASRIQGANQYF. DNA for the CDR3: TGTGCCAGCAGAATACAGGGGGCGAATCAGTACTTC.

Only a few counts were recorded for this clonotype. This rearrangement joins TRBV6-2 or TRBV6-3 to TRBJ2-7; D may be TRBD1 (5 bases). CDR3 size: 14 residues. V lost 7 bases, J lost 2 bases, and 15 bases lay in between. The germline CDR1 and CDR2 sequences are MNHEY and SVGEGT. The CDR3 here is CASTDPLGAYEQYF. CDR3 in DNA: TGTGCCAGCACTGACCCCCTAGGGGCCTACGAGCAGTACTTC.

The V call is TRBV20-1, the J call TRBJ2-2; possible D gene TRBD2, 6 bases. In germline, CDR1 is DFQATT, CDR2 SNEGSKA (reference sequence). The CDR3 has 12 residues. With 2 bases removed from V and 9 bases from J, the gap between germline ends came to 10 bases. The CDR3 spells CSARTGGWELFF. The DNA for the CDR3 is TGCAGTGCTAGAACCGGGGGTTGGGAGCTGTTTTTT.

This chain links TRBV11-2 with TRBJ2-4; 9 bases match TRBD1. This CDR3 contains 17 residues. Trimming cost V 6 bases and J 6 bases; bases outside gene matches: 15. The germline V gene encodes CDR1 SGHAT and CDR2 FQNNGV. The CDR3 DNA reads as TGTGCCAGCAGACGCTTGGGAGGGAAGGGACAGGGAAACATTCAGTACTTC. It translates to CASRRLGGKGQGNIQYF.

This chain uses TRBV5-1 with TRBJ2-5, with unresolved D. V lost 1 base to trimming and J lost 0 bases, with 7 bases between them. Germline assignment: CDR1 SGHRS and CDR2 YFSETQ. The CDR3 extends over 14 amino acids. The DNA of the CDR3 is TGCGCCAGCAGCTTGACCGTGTACCAAGAGACCCAGTACTTC. Translated, it gives CASSLTVYQETQYF. Combining the CDR3 with reference TRBV5-1 and TRBJ2-5 gives the whole variable domain KAGVTQTPRYLIKTRGQQVTLSCSPISGHRSVSWYQQTPGQGLQFLFEYFSETQRNKGNFPGRFSGRQFSNSRSEMNVSTLELGDSALYLCASSLTVYQETQYFGPGTRLLVL.